What follows describes a single T cell receptor beta chain. With 6 bases removed from V and 0 bases from J, the gap between germline ends came to 9 bases. The CDR3 extends over 14 amino acids. CDR1 is MDHEN, CDR2 SYDVKM, per germline. As handled by the study authors: Reference gene primers were amplified, and this amplification served to estimate nucleated cell counts. Repertoires were generated with immunoSEQ multiplex PCR, while TCRdb's copy carries only in-frame clones and drops some. D and trimming come from the DNA, and the V and J calls and clone size come from that table. This table holds about 75,000 clones, about 90% found once. The sample belongs to a study of blood T cell repertoires in COVID-19. Study details: Samples came from the United States, Italy and Spain, spanning acute and convalescent COVID-19. Sources were T cells, B-cell-depleted T cells, or PBMCs; the material itself was cDNA or gDNA.

Sequenced material: peripheral blood. The TCR comes from a human donor in a cohort sampled during active COVID-19. The chain couples TRBV28 to TRBJ2-4, with D perhaps TRBD2 (6 bases). Here the CDR3 DNA reads TGTGCCAGCAGAGCCGGGGGAGCCAAAAACATTCAGTACTTC. It translates to CASRAGGAKNIQYF.